This T cell receptor (beta chain) emerged from a study of blood T cell repertoires in COVID-19. The data were produced by immunoSEQ multiplex PCR, yet TCRdb's version contains in-frame clones alone and is incomplete. The data hold about 230,000 clones, with 80% to 90% observed a single time. Participants spanned ages about 18 to 89 years and resided in roughly 22 US areas. Within the 2 weeks before study entry, each person in the exposed group met a COVID-19 case. V shed 4 bases and J 6 bases; nucleotides not matched to a gene: 11. CDR1 is KGHDR, CDR2 SFDVKD, per germline. CDR3 size: 16 residues. This sequence was found in a woman in her thirties who had been exposed to COVID-19. The chain uses TRBV24-1 and TRBJ2-3; 8 bases map to TRBD1. The sample comprised PBMCs or T cells enriched from blood (not recorded which). The chain's CDR3 is CATSDSGQEFEDTQYF. CDR3 coding DNA: TGTGCCACCAGTGACTCGGGACAGGAATTCGAGGATACGCAGTATTTT.